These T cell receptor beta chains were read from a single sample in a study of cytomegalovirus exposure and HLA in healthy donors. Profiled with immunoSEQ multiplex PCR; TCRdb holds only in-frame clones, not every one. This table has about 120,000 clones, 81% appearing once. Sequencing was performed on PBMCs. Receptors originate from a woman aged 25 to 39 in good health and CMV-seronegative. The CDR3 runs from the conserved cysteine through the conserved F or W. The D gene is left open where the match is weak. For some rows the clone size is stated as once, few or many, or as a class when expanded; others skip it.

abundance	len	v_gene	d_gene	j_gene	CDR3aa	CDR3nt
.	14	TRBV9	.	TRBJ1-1	CASSVTGSSTEAFF	TGTGCCAGCAGCGTAACAGGGTCGAGCACTGAAGCTTTCTTT
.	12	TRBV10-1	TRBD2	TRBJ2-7	CASSVTSGEQYF	TGCGCCAGCAGTGTAACTAGCGGGGAGCAGTACTTC
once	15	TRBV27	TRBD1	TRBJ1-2	CASSGETGGVYGYTF	TGTGCCAGCAGTGGTGAGACAGGGGGCGTCTATGGCTACACCTTC
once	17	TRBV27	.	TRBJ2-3	CASSLSKPTKNGDTQYF	TGTGCCAGCAGTTTATCCAAACCCACTAAAAACGGGGATACGCAGTATTTT
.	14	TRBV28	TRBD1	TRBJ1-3	CASSTGTGKNTIYF	TGTGCCAGCAGTACGGGGACAGGGAAAAACACCATATATTTT
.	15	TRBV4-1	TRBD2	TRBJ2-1	CASSQAVAGVIEQFF	TGCGCCAGCAGCCAAGCGGTAGCGGGAGTCATTGAGCAGTTCTTC
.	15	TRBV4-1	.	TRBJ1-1	CASSQRQRMNTEAFF	TGCGCCAGCAGCCAGCGACAGCGTATGAACACTGAAGCTTTCTTT
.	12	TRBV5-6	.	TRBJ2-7	CASSFGVREQYF	TGTGCCAGCAGCTTCGGGGTTCGGGAGCAGTACTTC
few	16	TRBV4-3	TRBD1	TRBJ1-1	CASSQDPGQGVAEAFF	TGCGCCAGCAGCCAAGACCCGGGACAGGGCGTAGCTGAAGCTTTCTTT
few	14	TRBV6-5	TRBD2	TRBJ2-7	CASSRSGRAHEQYF	TGTGCCAGCAGCCGGAGCGGGAGGGCCCACGAGCAGTACTTC
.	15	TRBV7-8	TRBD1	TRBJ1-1	CASRPGQGSGTEAFF	TGTGCCAGCAGGCCCGGACAGGGTTCGGGGACTGAAGCTTTCTTT
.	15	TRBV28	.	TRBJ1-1	CASSLRQASNTEAFF	TGTGCCAGCAGTCTCCGACAAGCCTCTAACACTGAAGCTTTCTTT
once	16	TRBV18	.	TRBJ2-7	CASSPPTRSLKGEQYF	TGTGCCAGCTCACCACCGACTAGGAGTCTCAAAGGCGAGCAGTACTTC
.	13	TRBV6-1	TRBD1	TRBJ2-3	CASRDRGTDTQYF	TGTGCCAGCAGGGACAGGGGCACAGATACGCAGTATTTT
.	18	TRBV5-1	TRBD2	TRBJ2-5	CASSFSPWEAGVQETQYF	TGCGCCAGCAGCTTCTCCCCATGGGAAGCGGGGGTCCAAGAGACCCAGTACTTC
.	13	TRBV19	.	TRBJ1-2	CASSIGARKGYTF	TGTGCCAGTAGTATAGGGGCACGGAAGGGCTACACCTTC
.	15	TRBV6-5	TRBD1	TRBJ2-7	CASGAYTGTGYEQYF	TGTGCCAGCGGGGCTTATACCGGGACAGGCTACGAGCAGTACTTC
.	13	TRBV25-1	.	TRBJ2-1	CASSEMQGREQFF	TGTGCCAGCAGTGAAATGCAGGGCCGTGAGCAGTTCTTC
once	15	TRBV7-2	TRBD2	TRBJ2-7	CASSLFGSGRVEQYF	TGTGCCAGCAGCTTATTTGGTAGCGGGAGGGTCGAGCAGTACTTC
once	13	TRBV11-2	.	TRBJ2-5	CASSRPGEETQYF	TGTGCCAGCAGTCGCCCAGGGGAGGAGACCCAGTACTTC
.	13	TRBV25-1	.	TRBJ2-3	CASSESGADTQYF	TGTGCCAGCAGTGAGTCGGGGGCAGATACGCAGTATTTT
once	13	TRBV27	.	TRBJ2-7	CASSLLGGYEQYF	TGTGCCAGCAGTTTACTCGGCGGCTACGAGCAGTACTTC
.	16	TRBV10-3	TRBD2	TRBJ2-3	CAITPGLAGVADTQYF	TGTGCCATCACCCCGGGACTAGCGGGAGTTGCGGATACGCAGTATTTT
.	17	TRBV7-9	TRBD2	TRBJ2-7	CASSLARGRLAGREQYF	TGTGCCAGCAGCTTAGCTAGAGGGAGACTAGCGGGGCGCGAGCAGTACTTC
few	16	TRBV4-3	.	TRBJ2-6	CASSQDRGSGANVLTF	TGCGCCAGCAGCCAAGACAGGGGCTCTGGGGCCAACGTCCTGACTTTC